This entry describes one T cell receptor (beta chain). Its antigen has not been determined. Base qualities are missing; no much larger clone stands one base away. The library relied on the immunoSEQ multiplex PCR assay. A mixture of 60 forward primers for TCR Vbeta segments and 13 reverse primers for TCR Jbeta segments was used in the multiplex PCR. The CDR3 region of rearranged TCR beta genes was amplified from genomic DNA with a multiplex PCR assay. The Illumina HiSeq System was used to sequence the amplified TCR beta libraries as 87-base-pair reads. As for the authors' bioinformatics: In a later analysis, 70 million to 95 million unique TCR beta chains were counted across the roughly 610 repertoires, and approximately 11 million of these chains were shared by at least two donors. A nearest-neighbor algorithm error-corrected the raw reads and collapsed the reads into unique sequences, merging closely related sequences to remove PCR and sequencing errors. Alignment of CDR3 sequences to IMGT reference sequences was used to assign V, D and J gene segments. For a sequence to be retained, a match of at least six nucleotides to both a V gene segment and a J gene segment was required. Rearrangements were classified as productive when the CDR3 lacked stop codons and remained in frame with V and J, and all other rearrangements were classified as non-productive. CDR3 was defined according to IMGT convention as the region running from the second conserved V-encoded cysteine to the conserved J-encoded phenylalanine. Sequences without an unambiguous match to a single V gene segment were excluded from the earlier analysis of a few hundred of the donors. An earlier analysis of approximately 590 of the donors classified V segments as functional when productive rearrangements were above 56.7% and as segregating when the standard deviation between donors was above 5%. A statistical classification framework was built for diagnosing cytomegalovirus status from the catalog of TCR beta chain sequences. A later analysis assigned V and J genes by comparing TCR nucleotide sequences with IMGT/GENE-DB human TR gene sequences. A later analysis assigned CDR3 sequences and most-parsimonious VDJ recombination scenarios with the TCRdist pipeline. In a later analysis, each TCR beta chain was defined by its CDR3 amino acid sequence together with its V-gene family, and reads lacking a unique V-gene family were excluded. In a later analysis, 550 to 650 highly shared, low-generation-probability nucleotide sequences were removed to address suspected cross-contamination and a sequencing artifact. In a later analysis, a clonal expansion index was calculated for each public chain from normalized within-repertoire ranks of inferred template counts. Generation probabilities in a later analysis came from a VDJ recombination model fitted to out-of-frame rearrangements, and those results were checked against IGoR. In a later analysis, TCR-TCR, TCR-HLA and TCR-CMV co-occurrence was scored with hypergeometric tests, and a repertoire-size bias correction was applied to TCR pairs. To estimate false discovery rates, a later analysis permuted the HLA or CMV assignments 20 times. In a later analysis, co-occurring TCRs were grouped using DBSCAN, with TCRdist sequence similarity added in when clustering inside HLA-allele-positive subsets. For co-occurrence clustering, repertoires with fewer than 30,000 or more than 120,000 public chains were excluded, along with about five repertoires with anomalous nucleotide sharing. TCRdb's version of the immuneACCESS table is confined to in-frame rearrangements and falls short of the full clone set. An unresolved V gene accounts for under half of the shortfall where checked; the remainder is of unknown origin. V, J and clone size are those of that table, while D and trimming were read from the DNA. The sample table holds over 150,000 clones, of which 75% to 85% were seen once. The ten largest clones represent roughly 7.7% of the sample.

The cohort was made up of 666 healthy bone marrow donors. Cohort members were all nominally healthy when sampled, although unrecorded immune exposures were likely present. The donor was CMV seropositive and was included in the group of 250 to 300 seropositive cohort members. Each donor provided a peripheral blood sample, and peripheral blood mononuclear cells were used for TCR beta sequencing. Genomic DNA extraction from the blood cell samples was performed with the Qiagen DNeasy Blood Extraction Kit. This entry belongs to a study of cytomegalovirus exposure and HLA in healthy donors listed by TCRdb under 2017. About the full investigation: In an earlier analysis of approximately 640 of the donors, 276 Gb of sequence data and 100 million or so unique TCR beta sequences from roughly 200 million T cells were reported. HLA typing covered class I and class II loci at four-digit resolution. The number of typed donors differed by locus: 629-630 for A, B, C, DRB1 and DQB1; 500 to 550 for DQA1; 606 for DPA1; and about 470 for DPB1. The study aimed to test whether cataloging public T cell receptors could reveal signatures of past pathogen exposure. Alongside the repertoire data, information on donor age, sex, ethnicity and CMV serostatus was compiled. Several DR-DQ haplotypes were treated as single units for association and clustering because of strong linkage in the cohort. An earlier analysis of 587 of the donors used high-throughput TCR beta sequencing to judge whether each TCR beta V gene segment behaved as functional or pseudogenic. The later analysis used no new phenotypic data to find candidate immune exposures, relying instead on TCR beta sequences and their occurrence across donors. The T cell repertoires of several hundred subjects were profiled by immunosequencing and related to cytomegalovirus serostatus. The genetic ancestry cluster associated with self-reported Caucasian donors included roughly four fifths of the 398 genotyped donors. The study combined high-throughput TCR immunosequencing, statistical association of individual TCRs with disease status, and machine learning to predict cytomegalovirus infection status. Every repertoire in the discovery cohort had been generated on one and the same sequencing platform. A later analysis re-examined previously published TCR beta repertoires from several hundred donors and added high-resolution HLA genotyping to investigate patterns of TCR occurrence. A later genetic analysis used genome-wide SNP genotypes for about three fifths of the 666 donors, treating that subset as a discovery cohort. An early release that covered more than 550 HLA-typed donors contained around 300 gigabases of sequencing data and about 93 million unique TCR sequences. Besides the first cohort of hundreds of subjects, a separate validation cohort made up of 120 or so different subjects was used. Among some 410 genotyped donors of the cohort, an average of approximately 240,000 unique TCR beta nucleotide sequences were sequenced per donor, roughly 20% of them non-productive.

The study at large found these results: A further reported finding was that TCR beta sequences accurately predicted the HLA-A and HLA-B alleles for most subjects in the first cohort. A later genetic analysis associated a missense DCLRE1C variant with V-gene and J-gene trimming of TCR beta chains, and an independent cohort replicated the association. The sequencing pipeline was judged likely to have produced a cluster of highly shared sequence variants as a technical artifact. Only TCR beta chains were sequenced in this cohort, and the absence of alpha or paired-chain data limited detectable features. Linkage disequilibrium might explain the correlated functional status among segregating V segments, but an unknown experimental factor could not be excluded. Compared with equally common non-associated chains, HLA-associated TCR beta chains in a later analysis were more clonally expanded and had lower generation probabilities. Presence/absence analyses assumed roughly uniform sequencing depth across donors, an assumption that may not hold. It was suggested by the authors that the approach could potentially be generalized to other disease states and immunological phenotypes. A later analysis found that TCR association rates varied across HLA loci, with DRB1 alleles showing the most associated TCRs and HLA-C alleles the fewest. Most CMV-associated TCR beta chains appeared to be HLA-restricted in a later analysis, and the HLA associations seemed to be driven largely by CMV exposure. The classifier was reported to diagnose cytomegalovirus status with high specificity and sensitivity in both the original and validation cohorts. HLA typing was unavailable for some donors at each locus, so association tests used only the typed subset. Immune exposure information for the cohort was limited to CMV serostatus. According to a later genetic analysis, donors in an Asian-associated ancestry cluster had fewer N-insertions in productive TCRs than the approximately 670-donor mean. Specific HLA alleles were associated with 15,000 to 20,000 TCR beta sequences at a false discovery rate of 0.05 in a later analysis. Because counts were too low, seventeen rarely observed V segments, including chromosome 9 orphons, were excluded from the earlier analysis of roughly 580 of the donors. The study listed approximately 150 TCR beta chains as associated with cytomegalovirus. In a later analysis, several top co-occurrence clusters were reported to appear linked to parvovirus B19, influenza, CMV and Epstein-Barr virus. A few of the identified cytomegalovirus-associated TCR beta chains were confirmed in vitro to be specific for cytomegalovirus antigens. Strong co-occurrence of HLA alleles, especially DR and DQ, made assigning TCR associations to individual alleles difficult. An earlier analysis of 587 of the donors showed that most TCR beta V segments appeared in productive rearrangements either about 87% or about 30% of the time, which broadly matched IMGT annotations. Across donors, most TCR sequences were observed very rarely, whereas some public TCRs were present in many individuals.

The receptor was isolated from a man aged 25-45 years in good health and CMV-seropositive. The sample was PBMCs.

The CDR3 region reads CASSSLGTGPNYGYTF. Read as DNA, the sequence is TGTGCCAGCAGCTCACTCGGGACAGGGCCCAACTATGGCTACACCTTC. The receptor chain draws on TRBV7-6 and TRBJ1-2; 9 nucleotides in the junction match TRBD1. Ends trimmed: V by 4 bases, J by 2 bases; bases unmatched to a gene: 8. Including cysteine and phenylalanine, the CDR3 has 16 amino acids. Kept here is only the CDR3 DNA, which spans 48 bases and is read in frame from base 1. According to the germline V gene, CDR1 reads SGHVS and CDR2 reads FNYEAQ. The full variable domain, completed from the reference TRBV7-6 and TRBJ1-2 proteins outside the CDR3, reads GAGVSQSPRYKVTKRGQDVALRCDPISGHVSLYWYRQALGQGPEFLTYFNYEAQQDKSGLPNDRFSAERPEGSISTLTIQRTEQRDSAMYRCASSSLGTGPNYGYTFGSGTRLTVV.